Sequencing of this T cell receptor (beta chain) was carried out in a study of synovial regulatory T cells in juvenile arthritis. Study-level information: One patient received methotrexate plus infliximab; one lacked treatment information. General observations from the study: Across patients, iaTreg TCR repertoires were mostly private, partly shared with synovial Teff and blood CPL. TCR diversity was lower in inflammation-associated blood Treg cells than in other blood Treg cells.

Comments on this clone: Antigen specificity is unknown.

Donors were around eleven juvenile idiopathic arthritis patients with active disease, 3 polyarticular and 8 oligoarticular. Clones were sequenced by immunoSEQ multiplex PCR, and TCRdb holds only the in-frame ones, with some missing. The listing records 9,500 to 10,000 clones. CDR3 size: 15 residues. The coding DNA is unavailable. Germline CDR1 reads SGHRS; CDR2 reads YFSETQ. Sequenced input: Treg cells from blood. Subset meaning: remaining (HLA-DR-negative) circulating blood Treg cells. This clonotype was obtained from a donor aged 2 to 35 with juvenile idiopathic arthritis. The genes are TRBV5-1 and TRBJ2-4; the TCRdb call, TRBD2, lacks DNA for checking. The CDR3: CASSLGLTGGDIQYF.